These T cell receptor beta chains were read from a single sample in a study of response to subunit inactivated influenza vaccine. From the RT-PCR reads, TCRdb called clonotypes with MiXCR, one entry per CDR3 protein. The sample lists about 310,000 distinct CDR3 sequences, about 20% seen once, with about a tenth in the top ten. The sequencing used PBMCs from blood, collected approximately 20 months after vaccination. These receptor sequences come from a man between 50 and 69 years old who received an inactivated influenza vaccine. CDR3s include the opening cysteine and the closing phenylalanine or tryptophan. A D gene is named only where the DNA matches it firmly. The size field is filled for only some rows; it gives once, few, many or a size class.

size,V,D,length,J,CDR3,DNA
few,TRBV28,NA,14,TRBJ1-5,CASSRRGNNQPQHF,TGTGCCAGCAGCAGGAGGGGGAACAATCAGCCCCAGCATTTT
few,TRBV10-3,NA,12,TRBJ2-1,CAISELGDEQFF,TGTGCCATCAGTGAGCTGGGGGATGAGCAGTTCTTC
few,TRBV7-2,NA,17,TRBJ1-2,CASSPVRGSQGVYGYTF,TGTGCCAGCAGCCCCGTTAGGGGTTCCCAAGGGGTCTATGGCTACACCTTC
NA,TRBV12-3/TRBV12-4,NA,14,TRBJ2-3,CASSYPGTTDTQYF,TGTGCCAGCAGTTACCCCGGGACGACAGATACGCAGTATTTT
few,TRBV2,NA,12,TRBJ1-5,CASRTGSGPQHF,TGTGCCAGCAGGACAGGATCGGGGCCCCAGCATTTT
NA,TRBV7-3,NA,13,TRBJ2-3,CASSPSPGDTQYF,TGTGCCAGCAGCCCCAGCCCGGGAGATACGCAGTATTTT
few,TRBV7-9,TRBD1,16,TRBJ1-4,CASSGMGTGVNEKLFF,TGTGCCAGCAGCGGCATGGGGACAGGGGTTAATGAAAAACTGTTTTTT
NA,TRBV28,TRBD2,16,TRBJ2-7,CASSKPWREGDNEQYF,TGTGCCAGCTCCAAGCCTTGGCGGGAGGGGGACAACGAGCAGTACTTC
many,TRBV3-1,TRBD1,19,TRBJ1-1,CASSPTPGAGGATSAEAFF,TGTGCCAGCAGCCCAACCCCAGGGGCAGGGGGCGCGACAAGCGCTGAAGCTTTCTTT
NA,TRBV4-3,NA,16,TRBJ2-1,CASSQDYRDTYNEQFF,TGCGCCAGCAGCCAAGATTACAGGGATACCTACAATGAGCAGTTCTTC
NA,TRBV4-3,NA,15,TRBJ2-5,CASSRATASGETQYF,TGCGCCAGCAGCCGGGCGACAGCCTCGGGGGAGACCCAGTACTTC
NA,TRBV10-3,NA,15,TRBJ2-1,CATRRRLAEFNEQFF,TGTGCCACTCGGAGACGGTTAGCGGAGTTCAATGAGCAGTTCTTC
NA,TRBV19,TRBD1,14,TRBJ1-2,CASSVTGTAYGYTF,TGTGCCAGTAGCGTTACCGGGACAGCTTATGGCTACACCTTC
NA,TRBV10-3,NA,13,TRBJ2-5,CAISERPEETQYF,TGTGCCATCAGTGAGCGGCCAGAAGAGACCCAGTACTTC
many,TRBV12-3/TRBV12-4,TRBD1,14,TRBJ1-5,CASSSQGVNQPQHF,TGTGCCAGCAGTTCCCAGGGGGTTAATCAGCCCCAGCATTTT
NA,TRBV12-3/TRBV12-4,NA,13,TRBJ2-5,CASSLVGPKTQYF,TGTGCCAGCAGTTTAGTGGGGCCAAAGACCCAGTACTTC
few,TRBV5-1,TRBD1,14,TRBJ2-5,CASSGGQGGETQYF,TGCGCCAGCAGCGGTGGACAGGGAGGAGAGACCCAGTACTTC
few,TRBV20-1,TRBD2,14,TRBJ2-3,CSALLLAGADTQYF,TGCAGTGCCCTGCTTTTAGCGGGAGCAGATACGCAGTATTTT
NA,TRBV11-2,TRBD2,14,TRBJ2-7,CASSPISGSGEQYF,TGTGCCAGCAGCCCCATTAGCGGGAGCGGCGAGCAGTACTTC
NA,TRBV20-1,TRBD1,12,TRBJ2-7,CSAWTGVHEQYF,TGCAGTGCTTGGACAGGGGTGCACGAGCAGTACTTC
few,TRBV9,TRBD1,14,TRBJ2-4,CASSPRQGTDIQYF,TGTGCCAGCAGCCCCCGACAGGGGACGGACATTCAGTACTTC
NA,TRBV13,TRBD2,15,TRBJ2-3,CASSLRTSGREKQYF,TGTGCCAGCAGCTTACGGACTAGCGGGCGCGAGAAGCAGTATTTT
NA,TRBV20-1,NA,15,TRBJ1-2,CSAGGASPGNYGYTF,TGCAGTGCAGGGGGAGCTTCTCCGGGGAACTATGGCTACACCTTC
NA,TRBV5-1,NA,15,TRBJ1-4,CASARVGVTNEKLFF,TGCGCCAGCGCCCGGGTAGGGGTAACTAATGAAAAACTGTTTTTT
many,TRBV5-4,NA,15,TRBJ1-3,CASSLDRGSGNTIYF,TGTGCCAGCAGCTTGGATCGGGGCTCTGGAAACACCATATATTTT
NA,TRBV29-1,NA,16,TRBJ2-1,CSGLPAAEAWVNEQFF,TGCAGCGGGCTCCCGGCTGCCGAAGCGTGGGTCAATGAGCAGTTCTTC
NA,TRBV3-1,TRBD2,15,TRBJ2-7,CASSPLAGRNYEQYF,TGTGCCAGCAGCCCACTAGCGGGACGAAACTACGAGCAGTACTTC
few,TRBV5-1,NA,14,TRBJ2-5,CASSLSMEGETQYF,TGCGCCAGCAGCTTGTCCATGGAGGGGGAGACCCAGTACTTC
NA,TRBV2,NA,21,TRBJ1-2,CASSRPRDTGDSARFNYGYTF,TGTGCCAGCAGCAGACCCCGGGACACCGGAGACTCAGCCCGATTTAACTATGGCTACACCTTC
NA,TRBV4-1,NA,15,TRBJ2-1,CASSQTEGSYNEQFF,TGCGCCAGCAGCCAGACAGAGGGATCCTACAATGAGCAGTTCTTC
NA,TRBV27,NA,12,TRBJ2-7,CASSSPRGEQYF,TGTGCCAGCAGTTCCCCCAGGGGTGAGCAGTACTTC
NA,TRBV4-1,NA,15,TRBJ1-3,CASSPGQQSGNTIYF,TGCGCCAGCAGCCCCGGACAGCAATCTGGAAACACCATATATTTT